Described below is a single T cell receptor beta chain sequence and its context. The antigen remains unidentified. This sample is drawn from a study of T cell repertoires in cytomegalovirus infection. The overall study: Selection of CMV epitopes for the study included recently identified HLA-C-restricted and well-studied HLA-B-restricted ones. An indication of both CMV infection and matching HLA type came from public TCR beta signatures.

From germline, CDR1 is MGHRA and CDR2 YSYEKL. Germline trimming cut 0 bases from V and 3 bases from J; bases unmatched to any gene: 6. CDR3 length: 17 residues. Overall study findings and caveats: Summed public TCR beta family frequency identified CMV carriers bearing the relevant HLA.

Each CDR3 protein is one row after TCRdb ran MiXCR on the reads. The data show some 900,000 distinct CDR3 sequences, approximately 32% seen once. This sequence was found in a human donor in good health (CMV status not recorded). Some clones in this sample may be carry-over from other donors' samples. The rearrangement links TRBV4-1 to TRBJ2-7; 12 bases line up with TRBD2. The starting material was cultured CD8+ T cells from PBMCs, obtained from culture after CMV antigen stimulation. Written as DNA, the CDR3 is TGCGCCAGCAGCCAAGATTCGCTAGCGGGGGGGAACTACGAGCAGTACTTC. Its protein is CASSQDSLAGGNYEQYF.